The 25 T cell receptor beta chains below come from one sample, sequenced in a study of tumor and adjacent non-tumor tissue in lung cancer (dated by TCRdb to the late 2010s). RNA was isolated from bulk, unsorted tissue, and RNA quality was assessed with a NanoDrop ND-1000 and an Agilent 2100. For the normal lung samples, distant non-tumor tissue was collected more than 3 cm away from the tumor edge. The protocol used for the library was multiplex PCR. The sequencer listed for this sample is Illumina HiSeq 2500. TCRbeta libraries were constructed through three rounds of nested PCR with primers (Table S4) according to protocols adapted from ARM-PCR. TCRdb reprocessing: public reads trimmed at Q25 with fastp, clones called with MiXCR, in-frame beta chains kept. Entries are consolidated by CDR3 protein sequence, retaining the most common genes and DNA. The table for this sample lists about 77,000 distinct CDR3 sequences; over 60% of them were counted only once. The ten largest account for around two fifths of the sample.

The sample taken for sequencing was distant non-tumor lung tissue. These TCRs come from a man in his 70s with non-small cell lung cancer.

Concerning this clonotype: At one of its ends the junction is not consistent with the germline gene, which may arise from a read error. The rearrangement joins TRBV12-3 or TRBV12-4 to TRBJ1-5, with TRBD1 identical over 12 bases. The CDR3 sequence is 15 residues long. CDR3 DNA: TGTGCCAGCAGCTTAGGGACAGGGGGCTATAAGCCCCAGCATTTT. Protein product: CASSLGTGGYKPQHF.

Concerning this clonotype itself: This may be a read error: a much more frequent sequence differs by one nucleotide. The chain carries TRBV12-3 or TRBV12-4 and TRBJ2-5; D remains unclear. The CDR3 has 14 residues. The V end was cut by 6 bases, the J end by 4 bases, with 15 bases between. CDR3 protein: CASSPRSWGETQYF. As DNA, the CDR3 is TGTGCCAGCAGCCCCCGTTCCTGGGGAGAGACCCAGTACTTC.

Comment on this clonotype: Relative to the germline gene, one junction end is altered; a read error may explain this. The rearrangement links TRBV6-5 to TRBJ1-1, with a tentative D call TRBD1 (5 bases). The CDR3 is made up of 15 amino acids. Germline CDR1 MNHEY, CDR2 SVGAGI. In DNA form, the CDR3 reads TGTGCCAGCAGTTACTCGCCCCGGGGGAACCATGAACCTTTCTTT. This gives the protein CASSYSPRGNHEPFF.

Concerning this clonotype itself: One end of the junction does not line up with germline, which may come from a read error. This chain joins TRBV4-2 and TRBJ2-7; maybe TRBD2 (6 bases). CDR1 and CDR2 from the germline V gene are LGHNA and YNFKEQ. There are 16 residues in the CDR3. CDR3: CANSQGSEGASYEQYF. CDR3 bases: TGTGCCAACAGCCAAGGGTCGGAGGGCGCATCCTACGAGCAGTACTTC.

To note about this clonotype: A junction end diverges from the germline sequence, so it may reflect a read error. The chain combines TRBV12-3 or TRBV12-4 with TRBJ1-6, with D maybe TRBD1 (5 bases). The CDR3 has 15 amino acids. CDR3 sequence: CARSLGDRLNSTLHF. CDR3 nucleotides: TGTGCCAGGAGTTTGGGGGATCGTCTTAATTCAACCCTCCACTTT.

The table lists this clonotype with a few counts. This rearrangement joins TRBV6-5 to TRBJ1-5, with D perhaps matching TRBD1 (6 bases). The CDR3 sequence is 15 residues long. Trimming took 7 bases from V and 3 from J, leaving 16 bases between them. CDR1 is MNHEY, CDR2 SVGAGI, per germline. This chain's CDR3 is CASKGGGTDNQPQHF. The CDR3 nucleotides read TGTGCCAGCAAGGGGGGAGGGACGGACAATCAGCCCCAGCATTTT.

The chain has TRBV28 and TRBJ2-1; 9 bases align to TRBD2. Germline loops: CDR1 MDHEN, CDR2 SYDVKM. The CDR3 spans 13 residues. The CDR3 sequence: CASGRRAVNEQFF. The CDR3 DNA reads TGTGCAAGCGGGAGGAGGGCCGTCAATGAGCAGTTCTTC.

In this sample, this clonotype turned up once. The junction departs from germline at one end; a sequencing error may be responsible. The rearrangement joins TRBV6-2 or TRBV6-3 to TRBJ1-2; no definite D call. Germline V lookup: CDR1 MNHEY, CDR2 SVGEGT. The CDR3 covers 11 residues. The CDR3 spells CASSEGYGYTF. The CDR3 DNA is TGTGCCAGCAGTGAAGGCTATGGGTACACCTTC.

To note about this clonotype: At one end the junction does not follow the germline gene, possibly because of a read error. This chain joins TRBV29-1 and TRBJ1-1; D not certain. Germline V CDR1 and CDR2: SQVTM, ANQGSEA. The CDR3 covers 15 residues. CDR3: CSVYTMQAANTEAFF. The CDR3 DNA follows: TGCAGCGTCTACACCATGCAGGCAGCGAACACTGAAGCCTTCTTT.

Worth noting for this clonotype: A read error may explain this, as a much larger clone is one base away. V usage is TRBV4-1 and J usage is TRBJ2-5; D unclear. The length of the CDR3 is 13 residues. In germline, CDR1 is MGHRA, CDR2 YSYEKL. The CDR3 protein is CASSQVQEENQYF. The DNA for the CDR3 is TGCGCCAGCAGCCAAGTCCAGGAAGAGAACCAGTACTTC.

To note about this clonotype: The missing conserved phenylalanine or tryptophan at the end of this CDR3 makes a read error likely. CDR3 loop: CAREQLSSNSPLHY. The CDR3 DNA is TGTGCCAGAGAACAGCTAAGCTCCAATTCACCCCTCCACTAT. The chain joins TRBV7-9 to TRBJ1-6; no clear D. The V end lost 9 bases, the J end lost 7 bases, and 16 bases lay between the germline ends. This CDR3 spans 14 amino acids. CDR1 and CDR2 from the germline V gene are SEHNR and FQNEAQ (reference sequence).

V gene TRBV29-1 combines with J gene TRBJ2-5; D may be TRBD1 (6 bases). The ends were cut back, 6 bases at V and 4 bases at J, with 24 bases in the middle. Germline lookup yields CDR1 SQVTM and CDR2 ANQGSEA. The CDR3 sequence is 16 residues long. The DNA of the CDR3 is TGCAGCGTGAGACTATACAGGGACGTTTTGCGAGAGACCCAGTACTTC. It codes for CSVRLYRDVLRETQYF.

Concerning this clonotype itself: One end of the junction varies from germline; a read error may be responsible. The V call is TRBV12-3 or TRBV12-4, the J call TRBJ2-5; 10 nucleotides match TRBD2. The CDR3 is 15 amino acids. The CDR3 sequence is CVSSGLAGVVEIQYF. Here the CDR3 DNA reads TGTGTCAGCAGCGGGCTAGCGGGAGTGGTGGAGATCCAGTATTTC.

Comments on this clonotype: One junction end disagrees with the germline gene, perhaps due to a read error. CDR3 region: CASSEVQGSVDTQYF. CDR3 DNA: TGTGCCAGCAGTGAAGTACAGGGGTCGGTAGATACCCAGTATTTT. The chain couples TRBV6-1 to TRBJ2-3, with 7 bases identical to TRBD1. The CDR3 runs to 15 residues. CDR1 and CDR2 (germline): MNHNS, SASEGT.

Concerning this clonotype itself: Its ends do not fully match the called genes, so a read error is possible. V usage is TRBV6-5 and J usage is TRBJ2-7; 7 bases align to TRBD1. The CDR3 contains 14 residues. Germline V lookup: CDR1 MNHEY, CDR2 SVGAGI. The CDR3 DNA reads TGTGCCAGTAGTTACACGGGACAGACCTACGAGCAGTACTTC. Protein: CASSYTGQTYEQYF.

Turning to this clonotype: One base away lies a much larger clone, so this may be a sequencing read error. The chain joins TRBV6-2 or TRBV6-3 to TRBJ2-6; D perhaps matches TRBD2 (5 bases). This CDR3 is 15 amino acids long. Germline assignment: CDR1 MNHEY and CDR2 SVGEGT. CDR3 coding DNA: TGTGACAGCACTTCGCGGGCCACTGGGGCCAACGTCCTGACTTTC. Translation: CDSTSRATGANVLTF.

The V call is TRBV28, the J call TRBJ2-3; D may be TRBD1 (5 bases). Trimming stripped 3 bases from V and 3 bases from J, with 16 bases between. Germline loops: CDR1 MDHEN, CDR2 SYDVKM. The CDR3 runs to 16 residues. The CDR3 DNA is TGTGCCAGCAGTTTTTTTCGAGTAGGGGAAACAGATACGCAGTATTTT. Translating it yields CASSFFRVGETDTQYF.

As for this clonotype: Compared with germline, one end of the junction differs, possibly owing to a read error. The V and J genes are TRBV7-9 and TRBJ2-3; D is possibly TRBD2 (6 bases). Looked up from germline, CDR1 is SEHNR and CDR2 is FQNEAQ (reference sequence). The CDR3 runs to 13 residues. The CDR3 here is CSSSGLEKDTQYF. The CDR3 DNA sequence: TGTTCCAGCAGCGGGCTAGAAAAAGATACGCAGTATTTT.

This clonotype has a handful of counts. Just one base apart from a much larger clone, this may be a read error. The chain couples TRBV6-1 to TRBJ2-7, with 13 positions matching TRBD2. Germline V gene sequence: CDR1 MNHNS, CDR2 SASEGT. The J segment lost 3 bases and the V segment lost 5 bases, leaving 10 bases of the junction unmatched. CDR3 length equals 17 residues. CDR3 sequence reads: CASSFTGTSGEGYEQYF. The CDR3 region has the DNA TGTGCCAGCAGTTTTACCGGGACTAGCGGGGAAGGCTACGAGCAGTACTTC.

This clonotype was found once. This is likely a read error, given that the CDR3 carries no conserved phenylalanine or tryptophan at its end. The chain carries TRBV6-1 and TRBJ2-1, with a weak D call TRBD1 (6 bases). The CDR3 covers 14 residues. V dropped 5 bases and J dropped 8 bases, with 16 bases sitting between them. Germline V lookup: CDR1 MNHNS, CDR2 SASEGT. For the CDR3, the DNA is TGTGCCAGCAGTTGGACAGAGGAATTGGATGAGCAGTTCTTA. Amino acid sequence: CASSWTEELDEQFL.

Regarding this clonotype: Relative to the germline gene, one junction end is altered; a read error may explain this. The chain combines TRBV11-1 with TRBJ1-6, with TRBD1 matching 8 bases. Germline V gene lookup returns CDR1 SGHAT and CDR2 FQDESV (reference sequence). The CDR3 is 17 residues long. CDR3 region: CAGSSKRGTGSNSLLHF. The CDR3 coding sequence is TGTGCCGGCAGTTCCAAACGCGGGACAGGCTCCAATTCACTCCTCCACTTT.

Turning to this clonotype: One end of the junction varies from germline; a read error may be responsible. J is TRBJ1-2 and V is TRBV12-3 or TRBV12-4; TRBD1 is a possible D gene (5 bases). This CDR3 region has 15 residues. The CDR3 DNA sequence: TGTGCGAGCATCTCCCATACAGGCCTGAACTATGGCTACACCTTC. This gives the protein CASISHTGLNYGYTF.

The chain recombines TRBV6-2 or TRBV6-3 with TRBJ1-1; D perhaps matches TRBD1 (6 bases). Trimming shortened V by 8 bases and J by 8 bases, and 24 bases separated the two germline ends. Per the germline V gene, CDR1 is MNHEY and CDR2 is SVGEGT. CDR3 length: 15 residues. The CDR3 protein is CASRCFEGQRREAFF. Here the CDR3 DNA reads TGTGCCAGCCGATGTTTTGAGGGACAAAGAAGAGAAGCTTTCTTT.

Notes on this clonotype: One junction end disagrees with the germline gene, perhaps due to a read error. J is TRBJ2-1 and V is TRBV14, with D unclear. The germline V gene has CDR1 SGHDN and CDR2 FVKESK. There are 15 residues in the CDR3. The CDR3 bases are TGTGCCAGCAACCAAGGGCAGAACTCCTATAATGAGCAGTTCTTC. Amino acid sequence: CASNQGQNSYNEQFF.

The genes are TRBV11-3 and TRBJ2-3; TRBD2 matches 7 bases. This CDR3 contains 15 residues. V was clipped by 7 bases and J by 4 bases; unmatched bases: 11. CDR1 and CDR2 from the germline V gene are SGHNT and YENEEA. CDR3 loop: CASTRREVRSDTQYF. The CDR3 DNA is TGTGCCAGCACCCGTCGGGAGGTAAGATCAGATACGCAGTATTTT.